This T cell receptor beta chain emerged from a study of blood T cells in healthy people across ages. PCR was performed a second time for about 7 to 11 cycles using a sample-barcoded 5' primer and a J-beta primer mix. Template switching added a 12-random-nucleotide identifier to every cDNA molecule. At least 3 million CDR3-containing paired-end reads were obtained per sample. Each CDR3 protein is one row after TCRdb ran MiXCR on the 5' RACE reads. There are 650,000 to 950,000 distinct CDR3 sequences in the sample; approximately 48% occur only once, and about 21% lies in the top ten. The germline V gene encodes CDR1 SGHNT and CDR2 YENEEA. Trimming removed 4 bases from V and 7 bases from J; junction bases left unmatched: 14. CDR3 length equals 16 residues.

This sequence was found in a man aged 55 to 70 in good health. Sequencing was carried out using blood. The rearrangement links TRBV11-3 to TRBJ2-5; 8 positions agree with TRBD2. CDR3 DNA sequence: TGTGCCAGCAGCTCCGGGGGGGGCCAACTTCGTGGGACCCAGTACTTC. It yields the protein CASSSGGGQLRGTQYF.